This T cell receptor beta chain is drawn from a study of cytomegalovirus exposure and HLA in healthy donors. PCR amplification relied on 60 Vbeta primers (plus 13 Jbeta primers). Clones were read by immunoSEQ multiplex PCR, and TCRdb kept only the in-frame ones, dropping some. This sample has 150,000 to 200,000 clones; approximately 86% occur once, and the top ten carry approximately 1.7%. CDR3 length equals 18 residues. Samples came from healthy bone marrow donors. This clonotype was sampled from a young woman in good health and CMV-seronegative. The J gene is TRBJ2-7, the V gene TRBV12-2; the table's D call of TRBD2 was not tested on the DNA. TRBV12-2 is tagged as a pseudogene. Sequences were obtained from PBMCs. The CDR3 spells CASVPRKVRGLVYYEQYF. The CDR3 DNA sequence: TGTGCAAGTGTCCCCCGGAAAGTACGGGGACTGGTCTACTACGAGCAGTACTTC.